Below, one TCR beta chain is given with its context. The antigen is not known. The data stem from a study of OX40 agonist ivuxolimab in advanced cancers. About the study: Patients were given ivuxolimab, an antibody that agonizes OX40 (CD134).

Study-level results: Researchers did not establish what antigens the expanded peripheral T cells target.

The repertoire was sequenced with immunoSEQ multiplex PCR; TCRdb's copy has only in-frame clones and lacks some. The sample lists about 96,000 clones, around 91% occurring once. Exclusion applied to patients with autoimmune disease history or systemic immunosuppression. This CDR3 region has 14 residues. The germline V and J ends were trimmed by 4 bases and 8 bases, with 16 bases remaining between them. The germline gives CDR1 SGHRS, CDR2 YFSETQ. Sequencing used CD4+ or CD8+ T cells sorted from blood, obtained in a trial of the OX40 agonist ivuxolimab. The rearrangement uses TRBV5-1 and TRBJ2-1; D is possibly TRBD2 (6 bases). The TCR sequence derives from an adult with an advanced solid tumor such as melanoma, head and neck, liver or kidney cancer. CDR3 residues: CASSRDLAGDEQFF. DNA of the CDR3: TGCGCCAGCAGCCGGGACTTGGCTGGGGATGAGCAGTTCTTC.